This T cell receptor beta chain was captured by sequencing in a study of blood T cells in healthy people across ages. Study results and limitations: Estimated diversity, derived from one million T cells, was regarded as an underestimate.

Concerning this clonotype: Its antigen is undetermined. The junction shows a germline mismatch at one end, possibly a read error.

Germline values: CDR1 MGHRA, CDR2 YSYEKL. The CDR3 is 16 residues long. For the second PCR, which ran for about 6 to 11 cycles, a sample-barcoded 5' primer and a J-beta primer mix were used. MiXCR was run by TCRdb on the 5' RACE reads, yielding one entry per CDR3 protein. Of over a million distinct CDR3 sequences listed, roughly two fifths are singletons. The chain has TRBV4-1 and TRBJ2-7, with 15 bases that match TRBD2. Sequenced sample: blood. The clonotype was recovered from a woman aged 18 to 35 in good health. DNA of the CDR3: TGCGCCAGCAGCTTCCGGACTAGCGGGGGGGCCTATGAGCAGTACTTC. As protein: CASSFRTSGGAYEQYF.